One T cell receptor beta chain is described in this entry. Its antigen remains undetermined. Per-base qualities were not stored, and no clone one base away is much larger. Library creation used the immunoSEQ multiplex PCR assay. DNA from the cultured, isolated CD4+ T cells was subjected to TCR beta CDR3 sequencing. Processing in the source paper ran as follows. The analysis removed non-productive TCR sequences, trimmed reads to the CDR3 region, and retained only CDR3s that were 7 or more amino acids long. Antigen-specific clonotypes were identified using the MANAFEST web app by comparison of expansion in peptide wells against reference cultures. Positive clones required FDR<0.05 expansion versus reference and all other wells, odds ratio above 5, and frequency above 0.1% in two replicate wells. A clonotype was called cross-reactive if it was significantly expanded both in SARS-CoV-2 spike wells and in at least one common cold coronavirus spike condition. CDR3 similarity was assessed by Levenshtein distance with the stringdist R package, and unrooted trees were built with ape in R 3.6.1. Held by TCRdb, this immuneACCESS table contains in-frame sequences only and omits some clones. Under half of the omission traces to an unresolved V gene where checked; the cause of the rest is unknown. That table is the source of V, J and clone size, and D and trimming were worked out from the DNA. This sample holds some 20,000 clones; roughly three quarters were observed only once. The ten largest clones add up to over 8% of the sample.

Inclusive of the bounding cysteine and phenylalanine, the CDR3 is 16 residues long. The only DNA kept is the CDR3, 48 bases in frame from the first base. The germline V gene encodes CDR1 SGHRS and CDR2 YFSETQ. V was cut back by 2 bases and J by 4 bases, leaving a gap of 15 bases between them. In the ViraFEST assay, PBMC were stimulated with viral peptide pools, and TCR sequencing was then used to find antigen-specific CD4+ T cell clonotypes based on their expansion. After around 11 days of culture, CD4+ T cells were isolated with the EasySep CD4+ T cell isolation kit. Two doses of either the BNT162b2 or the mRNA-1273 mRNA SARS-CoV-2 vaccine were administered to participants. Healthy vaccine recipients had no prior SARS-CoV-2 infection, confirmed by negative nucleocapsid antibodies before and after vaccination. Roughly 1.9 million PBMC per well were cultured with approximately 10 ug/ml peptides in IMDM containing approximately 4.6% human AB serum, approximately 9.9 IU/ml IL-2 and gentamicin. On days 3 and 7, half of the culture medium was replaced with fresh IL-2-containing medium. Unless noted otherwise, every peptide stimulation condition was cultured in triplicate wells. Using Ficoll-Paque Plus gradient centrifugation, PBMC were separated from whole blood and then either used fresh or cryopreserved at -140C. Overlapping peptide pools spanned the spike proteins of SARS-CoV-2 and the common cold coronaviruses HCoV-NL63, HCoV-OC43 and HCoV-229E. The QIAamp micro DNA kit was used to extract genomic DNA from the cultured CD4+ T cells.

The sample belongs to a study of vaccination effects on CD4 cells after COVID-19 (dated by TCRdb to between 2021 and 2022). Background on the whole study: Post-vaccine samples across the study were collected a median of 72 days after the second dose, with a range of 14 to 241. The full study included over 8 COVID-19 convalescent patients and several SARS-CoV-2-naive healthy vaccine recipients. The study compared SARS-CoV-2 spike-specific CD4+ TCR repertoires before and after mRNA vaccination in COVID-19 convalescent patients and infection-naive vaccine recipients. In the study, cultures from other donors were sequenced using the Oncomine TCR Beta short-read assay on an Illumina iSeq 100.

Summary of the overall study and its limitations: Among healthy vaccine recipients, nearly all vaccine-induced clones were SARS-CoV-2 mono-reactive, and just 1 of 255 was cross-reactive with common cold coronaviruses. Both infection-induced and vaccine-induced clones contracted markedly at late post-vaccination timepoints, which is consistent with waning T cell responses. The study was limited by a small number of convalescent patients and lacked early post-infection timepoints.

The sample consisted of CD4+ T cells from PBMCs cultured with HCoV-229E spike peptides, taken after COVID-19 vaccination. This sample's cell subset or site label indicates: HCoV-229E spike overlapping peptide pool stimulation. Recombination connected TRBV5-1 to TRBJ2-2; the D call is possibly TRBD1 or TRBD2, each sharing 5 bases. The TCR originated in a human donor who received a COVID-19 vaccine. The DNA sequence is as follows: TGCGCCAGCAGCTTTGGGGGTAGTGGTAGCACCGGGGAGCTGTTTTTT. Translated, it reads CASSFGGSGSTGELFF.